These 10 T cell receptor beta chains were all obtained from the same sample, sequenced in a study of OX40 agonist ivuxolimab in advanced cancers. Sequencing used immunoSEQ multiplex PCR; TCRdb keeps in-frame clones, though not all of them. The sample yields 89,000 or so clones, under 95% seen once. The source material was CD4+ or CD8+ T cells sorted from blood, sampled in a trial of the OX40 agonist ivuxolimab. Source of these receptors: an adult with an advanced solid tumor such as melanoma, head and neck, liver or kidney cancer.

V and J are TRBV2 and TRBJ2-2; the match to TRBD2 covers 11 bases. CDR3 length: 19 amino acids. Looked up from germline, CDR1 is SNHLY and CDR2 is FYNNEI. The V segment lost 6 bases and the J segment 4 bases; nucleotides outside the gene matches: 16. The CDR3 nucleotides are TGTGCCAGCAGCGACCATAGCGGGGGGGCTTTGTGGAGCACCGGGGAGCTGTTTTTT. Protein product: CASSDHSGGALWSTGELFF. The whole variable domain, filled in from reference TRBV2 and TRBJ2-2, reads EPEVTQTPSHQVTQMGQEVILRCVPISNHLYFYWYRQILGQKVEFLVSFYNNEISEKSEIFDDQFSVERPDGSNFTLKIRSTKLEDSAMYFCASSDHSGGALWSTGELFFGEGSRLTVL.

The rearrangement joins TRBV25-1 to TRBJ2-6; D gene ambiguous. The CDR3 sequence is 16 residues long. Trimming shortened V by 3 bases and J by 0 bases, and 9 bases separated the two germline ends. Germline CDR1 and CDR2: MGHDK and SYGVNS. The CDR3 DNA is TGTGCCAGCAGTGATCCGGGCTACTCTGGGGCCAACGTCCTGACTTTC. Protein: CASSDPGYSGANVLTF.

This chain uses TRBV2 with TRBJ1-2; a possible D gene is TRBD1 (5 bases). The CDR3 is 15 residues long. Germline V CDR1 and CDR2: SNHLY, FYNNEI. V was cut by 5 bases and J by 4 bases, with 17 bases left in between. The CDR3 protein is CASSQVQGSGYGYTF. In nucleotides, the CDR3 is TGTGCCAGCAGTCAAGTTCAGGGATCCGGCTATGGCTACACCTTC.

This clone was seen just once. The V gene is TRBV15, the J gene TRBJ2-1; 12 bases align to TRBD2. The germline CDR1 and CDR2 sequences are LNHNV and YYDKDF (reference sequence). This CDR3 region has 19 residues. V shed 3 bases, J shed 8 bases, and the junction held 17 bases outside the gene matches. In DNA form, the CDR3 reads TGTGCCACCAGCAGGACCATAGGACTAGCGGGGCCTCCTGCCCATGAGCAGTTCTTC. Its translation: CATSRTIGLAGPPAHEQFF.

This rearrangement joins TRBV7-6 to TRBJ2-1; 11 bases match TRBD2. The CDR3 spans 15 residues. In germline, CDR1 is SGHVS, CDR2 FNYEAQ. Germline trimming cut 1 base from V and 9 bases from J; bases unmatched to any gene: 5. The CDR3 here is CASSLVELAGGEQFF. The CDR3 DNA reads TGTGCCAGCAGCTTAGTTGAGCTAGCGGGAGGTGAGCAGTTCTTC.

This clone was seen once. The V and J genes are TRBV4-1 and TRBJ1-2; D is unclear. The length of the CDR3 is 15 residues. CDR1 and CDR2 (germline): MGHRA, YSYEKL. V was pared by 1 base and J by 4 bases, with 13 bases between. CDR3 residues: CASSQARGTSYGYTF. In DNA, the CDR3 is TGCGCCAGCAGCCAAGCCCGGGGAACGTCCTATGGCTACACCTTC.

The rearrangement joins TRBV4-3 to TRBJ1-5; D is ambiguous. Germline V lookup: CDR1 LGHNA, CDR2 YSLEER. The CDR3 has 13 residues. The V and J ends lost 0 bases and 7 bases respectively, with 7 bases between them. The DNA for the CDR3 is TGCGCCAGCAGCCAAGAGCGTGGACAGCCCCAGCATTTT. Its protein product is CASSQERGQPQHF.

This clone was seen only once. The chain uses TRBV19 and TRBJ1-5; D is unresolved. The CDR3 runs 12 residues. CDR1 and CDR2 from the germline V gene are LNHDA and SQIVND (reference sequence). V gave up 3 bases and J gave up 7 bases, with 7 bases separating them. The CDR3 nucleotides read TGTGCCAGTAGTATGCCCCGGCAGCCCCAGCATTTT. It codes for CASSMPRQPQHF.

This chain uses TRBV15 with TRBJ2-3; TRBD2 is a possible D gene (5 bases). This CDR3 has 15 amino acids. Germline V gene lookup returns CDR1 LNHNV and CDR2 YYDKDF (reference sequence). V dropped 7 bases and J dropped 1 base, with 15 bases sitting between them. The CDR3 DNA sequence: TGTGCCACCACGTACGGGCGGGCCGGCACAGATACGCAGTATTTT. Encoded protein: CATTYGRAGTDTQYF.

V usage is TRBV6-5 and J usage is TRBJ1-2; 7 bases align to TRBD1. The germline V gene has CDR1 MNHEY and CDR2 SVGAGI. Trimming took 0 bases from V and 4 from J; bases not matched to a gene: 5. The CDR3 runs to 15 residues. The CDR3 here is CASSYSAGGSYGYTF. The CDR3 DNA reads TGTGCCAGCAGTTACTCGGCAGGGGGTAGCTATGGCTACACCTTC.